This T cell receptor beta chain emerged from a study of naive and memory T cell subsets (dated by TCRdb to between 2016 and 2019). Context from the whole study: The study applied an open-source, UMI-based TCR alpha and beta sequencing pipeline to sorted naive and memory peripheral blood T cell subsets. The functional CMV T cell responses agreed completely with IgG serology results. RNA was DNase-treated and reverse transcribed with TCR constant-region primers, mostly using SuperScript III. Study-wide findings and limitations: The abundance of TCRs followed a power law with an exponent that differed between naive and memory subsets yet stayed consistent across the three individuals. RNA-based TCR counts may be affected by expression changes linked to T cell activation and differentiation. The repertoire findings for the naive and memory subsets could not be validated against a ground truth because none was available. In both CD4 and CD8 cells, going from naive through CM, EM and EMRA, the Gini index went up while Shannon and inverse Simpson diversity went down. A clonotype was defined as a single alpha or beta chain sequence rather than as a paired alpha/beta receptor. Following error correction, more than 95% of naive TCR sequences occurred only once, which made naive abundance distributions much steeper than those of memory subsets.

Libraries were prepared through UMI-ligation and nested PCR. To cover both TRBC1 and TRBC2, the beta constant-region primer consisted of an equimolar mix of two oligonucleotides. T4 RNA ligase 1 ligated a single-stranded oligonucleotide carrying the SP2 primer and a 12-nucleotide UMI to the cDNA 3' end. The ligated cDNA went through four rounds of PCR with nested alpha and beta constant-region primers together with the SP2 primer. The ligation reaction was kept at 16 degrees C for about 19-25 hours. To avoid over-amplification, PCR2 was usually performed as a SYBR Green qPCR and halted once a predetermined threshold was reached. Agencourt AMPure XP magnetic beads were used for all purifications after the first. Libraries were quantified by Qubit and checked on a TapeStation, with a main peak expected near 650 bp. Sequencing of the pooled libraries was done on an Illumina MiSeq using v2 2x251 paired-end kits, which typically yielded roughly 0.95-2.2 million reads per sample. Each sample library was pooled at approximately 3.7 nM, and about 4.5-7.5% PhiX was included to improve cluster recognition. As for the original processing: Decombinator assigned V and J genes to Demultiplexor-processed FASTQ reads by tag matching, allowing a single base-pair mismatch. UMIs were used by Collapsinator to correct both sequencing errors and frequency errors arising from PCR heterogeneity. CDR3Translator translated TCRs and extracted CDR3s from the conserved cysteine to the FGXG phenylalanine, flagging non-productive sequences. Repertoires were subsampled to equal numbers of UMI-defined TCRs before Gini, Shannon entropy and inverse Simpson indices were calculated. Power-law fits to clonotype abundance distributions were performed by maximum likelihood within the linear range. On one naive CD8 sample, the pipeline and MIGEC gave similar UMI counts, unique TCR numbers and clonal distributions. Repertoires were searched for about 7,000 CMV-associated CDR3 sequences compiled from VDJdb and a published dataset. Clones were called with MiXCR by TCRdb after fastp trimmed the public reads at Q25, and only in-frame beta chains were retained. Entries are consolidated by CDR3 protein sequence, retaining the most common genes and DNA. What appears here as the V and J calls and clone size reflects TCRdb's work, not the paper's. Within this sample are approximately 89,000 distinct CDR3 sequences, with 5.5% to 8.5% of them counted one time only. Of the sample, 1.6% falls within the top ten clones.

TCR alpha and beta chain libraries were amplified separately from the second PCR step onward. To determine each donor's CMV status, fresh PBMCs were stimulated overnight with CMV viral lysate, and IFNgamma production from CD4+ T cells was then assessed. Using Miltenyi beads, CD4 T cells were first positively selected, and CD8 T cells were then positively selected from the CD4-negative fraction. After staining for CD3, CD4, CD8, CD45RA, CD27 and a live/dead dye, cells were sorted on a BD Aria II into four subsets based on CD45RA and CD27. Blood was obtained from a few healthy volunteers, and the blood from each volunteer was fractionated into CD4 and CD8 T cells and subsequently into four differentiation subsets. Approximately 120 ml of peripheral blood was collected from each donor, and PBMC were isolated by Ficoll-Paque PLUS density-gradient centrifugation. After sorting, cells were lysed in RLT buffer, RNA was extracted using a Qiagen RNeasy kit, and the extracted RNA was stored at -80 degrees C.

This clonotype was picked up a small number of times. The antigen it recognizes is unknown. One base away there is no much larger clone; base qualities are not given. The sequenced sample consisted of central memory CD4+ T cells from blood. The cell subset or site tag for this specimen amounts to: central memory, CD45RA- CD27+. The source of this sequence is a human donor in good health.

The DNA sequence is given as TGTGCCAGCAGCTTATCCGGGGAGTGGGACTATGGCTACACCTTC. This is translated as CASSLSGEWDYGYTF. The sequence joins TRBV13 to TRBJ1-2, with no D gene named confidently. V drops 2 bases and J drops 3 bases, leaving 13 bases in between. The CDR3 covers 15 residues, taking in both the cysteine and the phenylalanine. Just CDR3 DNA is preserved here, 45 bases in frame from base 1. Via the germline V gene (reference sequence), CDR1 is PRHDT and CDR2 FYEKMQ.